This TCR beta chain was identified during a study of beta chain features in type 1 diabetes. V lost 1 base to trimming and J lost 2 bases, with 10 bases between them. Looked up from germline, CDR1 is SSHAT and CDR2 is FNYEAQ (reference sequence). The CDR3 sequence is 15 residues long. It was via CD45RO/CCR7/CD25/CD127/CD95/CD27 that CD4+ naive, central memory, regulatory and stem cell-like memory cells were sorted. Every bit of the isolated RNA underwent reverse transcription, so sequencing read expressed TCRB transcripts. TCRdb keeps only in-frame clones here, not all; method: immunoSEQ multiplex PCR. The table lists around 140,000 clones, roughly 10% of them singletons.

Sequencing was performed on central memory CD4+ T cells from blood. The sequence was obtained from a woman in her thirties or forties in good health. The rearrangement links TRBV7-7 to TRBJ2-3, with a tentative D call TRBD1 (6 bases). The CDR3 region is CASSLGGGFTDTQYF. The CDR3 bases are TGTGCCAGCAGCTTAGGAGGGGGTTTCACAGATACGCAGTATTTT.